This T cell receptor (beta chain) was sequenced for a study of blood T cell repertoires in COVID-19. Turning to the study itself: Acute-phase and convalescent COVID-19 samples originated in the United States, Italy and Spain. From T cells, B-cell-depleted T cells, or PBMCs came the material, which was cDNA or gDNA.

Methods used by the authors: Estimation of nucleated cell counts was performed using reference gene primer amplification. TCRdb's table, derived via immunoSEQ multiplex PCR, lists solely in-frame clones and lacks some. V and J calls and clone size are those listed in that table; D and trimming were worked out from the DNA. The repertoire consists of some 300,000 clones, with about 87% occurring once and the leading ten covering roughly 6.9%. Germline assignment: CDR1 MNHEY and CDR2 SVGAGI. Trimming cost V 5 bases and J 5 bases; bases outside gene matches: 6. The CDR3 covers 15 residues. Sequencing input: peripheral blood. The chain is built from TRBV6-5 and TRBJ2-7, with 13 nucleotides matching TRBD2. The sequence came from a woman aged 25 to 45 who had recovered from COVID-19. In DNA form, the CDR3 reads TGTGCCAGCAGTACTAGCGGGGGGGCCTTGGACGAGCAGTACTTC. Translated: CASSTSGGALDEQYF.